Listed here is a single T cell receptor beta chain. The antigen is undetermined. These data originate in a study of shared clonotypes between healthy human individuals. A split of CD4+ cells into CD45RA+ naive and CD45RA-negative memory subsets was performed. The length of the CDR3 is 14 residues. Germline values: CDR1 SGHRS, CDR2 YFSETQ. Trimming left V 2 bases short and J 7 bases short, with 13 bases between. Study results and limitations: Clonotypes shared by all four donors outscored non-shared clonotypes in generation probability. Naive subsets generally exceeded memory subsets in estimated richness.

Samples underwent the assay at deep level. The protocol was immunoSEQ multiplex PCR, while the TCRdb copy is restricted to in-frame clones and leaves out a portion. The sample comprises approximately 2.4 million clones, 95% of which are singletons, and roughly 0.13% rests with the top ten. This receptor was obtained from a man in his late teens or twenties in good health. The chain is built from TRBV5-1 and TRBJ2-1; D perhaps matches TRBD2 (7 bases). The sample was naive CD4+ T cells sorted from blood. Subset reported: CD45RA+ positively selected. The CDR3 nucleotides are TGCGCCAGCAGCTTTTTACAGGGAGGGAATGAGCAGTTCTTC. Amino acid sequence: CASSFLQGGNEQFF.